The clone carrying this TCR beta chain was recorded at least ten times. Both TCR beta VDJ combination and CDR3 sequence profiling were carried out. Genomic DNA was the template for this profiling. TCRdb re-analysed the reads in MiXCR, keeping a single row per CDR3 protein. The sample holds approximately 190,000 distinct CDR3 sequences; nearly 50% are singletons and the top ten take around a tenth. This sample is drawn from a study of CD8+CD57+ T cells in acquired aplastic anemia. Patients included in sequencing had previously demonstrated CD8+CD57+ cell expansion by flow cytometry. Blood was sampled before the patients had received any therapy. The CDR3 consists of 12 residues. Per germline, CDR1 LGHDT and CDR2 YNNKEL (reference sequence). V lost 3 bases, J lost 7 bases, and 8 bases lay in between.

The chain couples TRBV3-1 to TRBJ2-3; TRBD1 is a possible D gene (6 bases). Sequenced sample: sorted CD4+, CD8+, or CD8+CD57+ T cells (not recorded which) from PBMCs. This receptor was taken from a human donor with aplastic anemia. The CDR3 here is CASSHRDNTQYF. CDR3 bases: TGTGCCAGCAGCCACCGGGACAATACGCAGTATTTT.